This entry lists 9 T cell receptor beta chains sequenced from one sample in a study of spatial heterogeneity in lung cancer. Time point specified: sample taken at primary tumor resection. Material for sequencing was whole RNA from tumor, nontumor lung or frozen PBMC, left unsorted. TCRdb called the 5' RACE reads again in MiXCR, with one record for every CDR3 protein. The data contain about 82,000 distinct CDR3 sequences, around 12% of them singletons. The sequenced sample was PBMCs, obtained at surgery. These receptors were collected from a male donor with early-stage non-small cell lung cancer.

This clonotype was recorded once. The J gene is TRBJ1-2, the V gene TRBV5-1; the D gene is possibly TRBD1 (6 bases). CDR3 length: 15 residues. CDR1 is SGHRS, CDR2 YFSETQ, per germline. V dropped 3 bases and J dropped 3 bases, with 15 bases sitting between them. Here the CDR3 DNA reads TGCGCCAGCAGCTCGATGGACAGACTCCACTATGGCTACACCTTC. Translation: CASSSMDRLHYGYTF.

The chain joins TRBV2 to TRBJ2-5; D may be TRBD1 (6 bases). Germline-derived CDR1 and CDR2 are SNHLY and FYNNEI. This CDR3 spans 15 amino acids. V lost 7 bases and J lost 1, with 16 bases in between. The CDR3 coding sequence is TGTGCCAGCATTGGGACACTTCTCCTCCAAGAGACCCAGTACTTC. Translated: CASIGTLLLQETQYF.

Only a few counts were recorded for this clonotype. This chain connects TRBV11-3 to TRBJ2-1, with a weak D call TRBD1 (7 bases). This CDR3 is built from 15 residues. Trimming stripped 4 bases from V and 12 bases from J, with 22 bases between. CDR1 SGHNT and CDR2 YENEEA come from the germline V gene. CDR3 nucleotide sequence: TGTGCCAGCAGCTCTAGCCCCGACGGAGGGACAGCGCAGTTCTTC. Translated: CASSSSPDGGTAQFF. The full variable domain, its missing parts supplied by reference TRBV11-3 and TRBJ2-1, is EAGVVQSPRYKIIEKKQPVAFWCNPISGHNTLYWYLQNLGQGPELLIRYENEEAVDDSQLPKDRFSAERLKGVDSTLKIQPAELGDSAVYLCASSSSPDGGTAQFFGPGTRLTVL.

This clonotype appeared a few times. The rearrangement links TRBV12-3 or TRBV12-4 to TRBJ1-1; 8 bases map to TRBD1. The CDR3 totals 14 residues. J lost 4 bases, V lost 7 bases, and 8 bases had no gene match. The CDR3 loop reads CASIGTGSGTEAFF. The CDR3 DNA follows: TGTGCCAGCATCGGGACAGGAAGCGGCACTGAAGCTTTCTTT.

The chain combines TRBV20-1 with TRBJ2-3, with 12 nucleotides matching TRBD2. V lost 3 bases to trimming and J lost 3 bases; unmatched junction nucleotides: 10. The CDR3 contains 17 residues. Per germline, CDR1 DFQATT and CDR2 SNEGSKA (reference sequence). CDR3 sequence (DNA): TGCAGTGCTAGTTTTGATCCGACTAGCGGGAGAACAGATACGCAGTATTTT. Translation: CSASFDPTSGRTDTQYF.

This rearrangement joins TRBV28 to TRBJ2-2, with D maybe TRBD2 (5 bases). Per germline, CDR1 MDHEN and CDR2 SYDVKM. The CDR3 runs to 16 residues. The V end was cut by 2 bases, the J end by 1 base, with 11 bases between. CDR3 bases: TGTGCCAGCAGTTTAGACCCCGGAGGGAACACCGGGGAGCTGTTTTTT. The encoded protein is CASSLDPGGNTGELFF.

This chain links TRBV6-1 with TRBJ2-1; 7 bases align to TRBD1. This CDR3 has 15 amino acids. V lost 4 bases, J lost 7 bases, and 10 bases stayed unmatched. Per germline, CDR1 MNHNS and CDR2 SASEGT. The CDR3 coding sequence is TGTGCCAGCAGTGCCTGGGACAGCCAGGGGAATGAGCAGTTCTTC. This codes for CASSAWDSQGNEQFF.

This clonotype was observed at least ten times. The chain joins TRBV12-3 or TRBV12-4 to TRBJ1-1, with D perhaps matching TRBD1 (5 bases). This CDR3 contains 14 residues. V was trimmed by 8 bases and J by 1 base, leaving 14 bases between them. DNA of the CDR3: TGTGCCAGCGCCCGAGCCGGGACGAACACTGAAGCTTTCTTT. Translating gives CASARAGTNTEAFF.

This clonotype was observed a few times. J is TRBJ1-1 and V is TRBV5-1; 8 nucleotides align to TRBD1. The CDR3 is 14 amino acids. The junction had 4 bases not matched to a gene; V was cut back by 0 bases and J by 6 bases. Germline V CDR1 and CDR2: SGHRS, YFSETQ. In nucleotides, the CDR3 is TGCGCCAGCAGCTTGGTAACAGGGGGGGCTGAAGCTTTCTTT. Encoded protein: CASSLVTGGAEAFF.